The 25 T cell receptor beta chains given below trace back to one sample, sequenced in a study of shared clonotypes between healthy human individuals. Only in-frame clones appear in the TCRdb table, and some are missing; sequencing was by immunoSEQ multiplex PCR. The sample consists of around 690,000 clones, roughly 87% of them appearing once. Sequenced: memory CD8+ T cells from PBMCs. Indicated subset: CD45RO+ cells pooled with CCR7-negative TemRA cells. Receptors were obtained from a man younger than 35 in good health. Some clones in this sample may be carry-over from other donors' samples.

V usage is TRBV30 and J usage is TRBJ1-4; a possible D gene is TRBD1 (5 bases). There are 14 residues in the CDR3. V dropped 2 bases and J dropped 7 bases, with 14 bases sitting between them. Per the germline V gene, CDR1 is GTSNPN and CDR2 is SVGIG (reference sequence). The CDR3: CAWSRGSAGEKLFF. In DNA form, the CDR3 reads TGTGCCTGGAGTAGGGGCAGCGCGGGTGAAAAACTGTTTTTT.

The V call is TRBV4-1, the J call TRBJ2-3; D unresolved. V was shortened by 4 bases and J by 4 bases, with 12 bases between the two germline ends. CDR1 and CDR2 from the germline V gene are MGHRA and YSYEKL. The CDR3 runs 14 residues. CDR3 residues: CASSLTPNPDTQYF. In DNA, the CDR3 is TGCGCCAGCAGCCTCACGCCGAACCCAGATACGCAGTATTTT.

This clone showed up just once. This chain links TRBV19 with TRBJ2-7; D is perhaps TRBD1 (6 bases). CDR3 length equals 12 residues. Germline-derived CDR1 and CDR2 are LNHDA and SQIVND (reference sequence). V lost 7 bases to trimming and J lost 2 bases, with 9 bases between them. The CDR3, as DNA: TGTGCCAGTATAGGGGGACCCTACGAGCAGTACTTC. Protein product: CASIGGPYEQYF.

The chain couples TRBV6-5 to TRBJ1-1, with D hard to call. This CDR3 is 14 amino acids long. V was trimmed by 5 bases and J by 3 bases, leaving 13 bases between them. CDR1 is MNHEY, CDR2 SVGAGI, per germline. This CDR3 is CASSEAGIHTEAFF. CDR3 nucleotide sequence: TGTGCCAGCAGTGAGGCCGGTATTCACACTGAAGCTTTCTTT.

The chain uses TRBV7-3 and TRBJ2-2, with TRBD2 as a possible D gene (5 bases). The CDR3 sequence is 15 residues long. Trimming left V 3 bases short and J 5 bases short, with 13 bases between. CDR1 is SGHTA, CDR2 FQGTGA, per germline. Here the CDR3 DNA reads TGTGCCAGCAGCTTCCCCGGGGTGGGGACCGGGGAGCTGTTTTTT. It yields the protein CASSFPGVGTGELFF.

This chain uses TRBV7-9 with TRBJ1-1; 8 bases align to TRBD1. The length of the CDR3 is 16 residues. The V gene's germline CDR1 is SEHNR and CDR2 FQNEAQ (reference sequence). Trimming took 3 bases from V and 0 from J; bases not matched to a gene: 6. The CDR3 sequence is CASSFSRQGLNTEAFF. CDR3 DNA: TGTGCCAGCAGCTTTAGTAGACAGGGGCTGAACACTGAAGCTTTCTTT. The full variable domain, rest sourced from reference TRBV7-9 and TRBJ1-1, is DTGVSQNPRHKITKRGQNVTFRCDPISEHNRLYWYRQTLGQGPEFLTYFQNEAQLEKSRLLSDRFSAERPKGSFSTLEIQRTEQGDSAMYLCASSFSRQGLNTEAFFGQGTRLTVV.

CDR3 in amino acids: CASSEWGALTSYEQYF. CDR3 bases: TGTGCCAGCAGTGAATGGGGGGCTTTGACATCCTACGAGCAGTACTTC. V and J are TRBV25-1 and TRBJ2-7; D possibly uses TRBD1 or TRBD2 (6 bases each). Germline lookup yields CDR1 MGHDK and CDR2 SYGVNS. The V gene lost 1 base and the J gene lost 1 base, with 14 bases spanning the gap. This CDR3 is built from 16 residues.

The rearrangement links TRBV11-2 to TRBJ2-7, with 9 bases matching TRBD2. V lost 0 bases and J lost 4; bases outside the gene matches: 1. From germline, CDR1 is SGHAT and CDR2 FQNNGV. This CDR3 spans 14 amino acids. The CDR3 spells CASSLDLAGYEQYF. The DNA of the CDR3 is TGTGCCAGCAGCTTAGACCTAGCGGGATACGAGCAGTACTTC.

V usage is TRBV5-8 and J usage is TRBJ1-2, with 9 bases fitting TRBD1. This CDR3 region has 17 residues. Per the germline V gene, CDR1 is SGHTS and CDR2 is YDEGEE. With V trimmed by 4 bases and J by 0 bases, 10 bases remained unmatched. The CDR3 reads CASSPRTGAGANYGYTF. The CDR3 DNA reads as TGTGCCAGCAGCCCTCGGACAGGGGCCGGAGCTAACTATGGCTACACCTTC.

V is TRBV5-1 and J is TRBJ1-1; D is unclear. Germline V gives CDR1 SGHRS, CDR2 YFSETQ. The CDR3 contains 14 residues. V was trimmed by 4 bases and J by 3 bases, leaving 13 bases between them. In nucleotides, the CDR3 is TGCGCCAGCAGCCTCTTGGACGGAGACACTGAAGCTTTCTTT. Protein: CASSLLDGDTEAFF. Filled out from reference TRBV5-1 and TRBJ1-1, the complete variable domain reads KAGVTQTPRYLIKTRGQQVTLSCSPISGHRSVSWYQQTPGQGLQFLFEYFSETQRNKGNFPGRFSGRQFSNSRSEMNVSTLELGDSALYLCASSLLDGDTEAFFGQGTRLTVV.

The chain is built from TRBV19 and TRBJ2-1; TRBD1 aligns across 9 bases. The ends lost 5 bases at V and 6 bases at J; junction bases unmatched: 8. Germline V CDR1 and CDR2: LNHDA, SQIVND (reference sequence). The CDR3 consists of 15 residues. CDR3 DNA sequence: TGTGCCAGTAGTGCCCGGACAGGGGTAAGCAATGAGCAGTTCTTC. The encoded protein is CASSARTGVSNEQFF. Complete variable domain (other parts from reference TRBV19 and TRBJ2-1): DGGITQSPKYLFRKEGQNVTLSCEQNLNHDAMYWYRQDPGQGLRLIYYSQIVNDFQKGDIAEGYSVSREKKESFPLTVTSAQKNPTAFYLCASSARTGVSNEQFFGPGTRLTVL.

This chain connects TRBV15 to TRBJ2-5, with D tentatively TRBD2 (6 bases). Germline CDR1 reads LNHNV; CDR2 reads YYDKDF (reference sequence). V was shortened by 5 bases and J by 5 bases, with 21 bases between the two germline ends. CDR3 length: 16 residues. The CDR3 DNA reads as TGTGCCACCAGCCACGGATTGGAGGGAACTGGGGAGACCCAGTACTTC. Translated: CATSHGLEGTGETQYF.

The rearrangement uses TRBV28 and TRBJ2-1; TRBD2 matches 9 bases. Germline V gene lookup returns CDR1 MDHEN and CDR2 SYDVKM. Trimming at V came to 3 bases and at J to 4 bases, leaving 4 bases not matched to a gene. The CDR3 loop spans 15 amino acids. This chain's CDR3 is CASSFPAGGYNEQFF. CDR3 nucleotides: TGTGCCAGCAGTTTTCCAGCGGGAGGTTACAATGAGCAGTTCTTC.

J is TRBJ2-2 and V is TRBV7-9, with D perhaps TRBD1 (5 bases). The CDR3 consists of 14 residues. Germline-derived CDR1 and CDR2 are SEHNR and FQNEAQ (reference sequence). V was clipped by 3 bases and J by 6 bases, with 11 bases between them. The CDR3 DNA sequence: TGTGCCAGCAGCTTGCCACAGGCGGCCGGGGAGCTGTTTTTT. Protein product: CASSLPQAAGELFF.

The chain has TRBV4-1 and TRBJ2-1; 12 nucleotides match TRBD2. V lost 1 base, J lost 4 bases, and 2 bases stayed unmatched. The CDR3 is 16 amino acids. Germline lookup yields CDR1 MGHRA and CDR2 YSYEKL. The CDR3: CASSQVLAGGYNEQFF. CDR3 bases: TGCGCCAGCAGCCAAGTCCTAGCGGGAGGGTACAATGAGCAGTTCTTC.

The chain couples TRBV5-1 to TRBJ2-2; maybe TRBD2 (6 bases). The ends were cut back, 2 bases at V and 4 bases at J, with 15 bases in the middle. Per germline, CDR1 SGHRS and CDR2 YFSETQ. The length of the CDR3 is 16 residues. The CDR3 nucleotides read TGCGCCAGCAGCTTACGGACTATCTCCCCCACCGGGGAGCTGTTTTTT. Translation gives CASSLRTISPTGELFF. The full variable domain, in which reference TRBV5-1 and TRBJ2-2 provide the parts outside the CDR3, is KAGVTQTPRYLIKTRGQQVTLSCSPISGHRSVSWYQQTPGQGLQFLFEYFSETQRNKGNFPGRFSGRQFSNSRSEMNVSTLELGDSALYLCASSLRTISPTGELFFGEGSRLTVL.

J is TRBJ1-5 and V is TRBV4-1, with 9 positions matching TRBD1. V was clipped by 3 bases and J by 2 bases; unmatched bases: 2. The germline CDR1 and CDR2 sequences are MGHRA and YSYEKL. CDR3 size: 15 residues. The CDR3: CASSQRQGGNQPQHF. CDR3 DNA: TGCGCCAGCAGCCAGAGACAGGGGGGCAATCAGCCCCAGCATTTT.

The chain combines TRBV7-9 with TRBJ2-5; 8 nucleotides match TRBD1. Germline-derived CDR1 and CDR2 are SEHNR and FQNEAQ (reference sequence). The ends lost 3 bases at V and 5 bases at J; junction bases unmatched: 8. The CDR3 totals 15 residues. The CDR3 reads CASSLRQGLGETQYF. CDR3 nucleotides: TGTGCCAGCAGCTTGAGACAGGGGCTAGGGGAGACCCAGTACTTC.

To note about this clone: This likely comes from a read error, as the CDR3 has no conserved phenylalanine or tryptophan at its end. No DNA is shown, since the ends of the CDR3 on it are uncertain; the CDR3 is the one TCRdb lists. The V and J genes are TRBV7-9 and TRBJ2-7; the D segment call TRBD2 is taken from the table without a DNA check. The CDR3 totals 10 residues, both ends included. Germline CDR1 and CDR2: SEHNR and FQNEAQ (reference sequence). The CDR3 protein is CASSLAQREL.

The chain links TRBV28 to TRBJ2-7; 9 positions agree with TRBD1. CDR1 is MDHEN, CDR2 SYDVKM, per germline. Germline trimming cut 2 bases from V and 6 bases from J; bases unmatched to any gene: 8. CDR3 length: 15 amino acids. This chain's CDR3 is CASSLLTGGPVEQYF. CDR3 DNA: TGTGCCAGCAGTTTACTTACAGGGGGCCCGGTCGAGCAGTACTTC.

This chain links TRBV11-2 with TRBJ1-3; D is uncertain. This CDR3 spans 14 amino acids. The V and J ends lost 4 bases and 4 bases respectively, with 11 bases between them. Germline CDR1 SGHAT, CDR2 FQNNGV. The CDR3 loop is CASSYQGVGNTIYF. As DNA, the CDR3 is TGTGCCAGCAGCTACCAAGGTGTCGGAAACACCATATATTTT.

This clone was picked up one time. The genes are TRBV7-9 and TRBJ1-4; unclear D gene. V shed 5 bases and J shed 8 bases, with 9 bases lying between them. CDR1 and CDR2 (germline): SEHNR, FQNEAQ (reference sequence). The CDR3 is made up of 12 amino acids. The CDR3 sequence is CASSPPREKLFF. The CDR3 region has the DNA TGTGCCAGCAGCCCCCCCCGGGAAAAACTGTTTTTT.

The chain employs TRBV19 and TRBJ2-1; D remains unclear. The CDR3 length is 15 residues. Germline-derived CDR1 and CDR2 are LNHDA and SQIVND (reference sequence). V lost 3 bases to trimming and J lost 0 bases, with 9 bases between them. For the CDR3, the DNA is TGTGCCAGTAGTATTAGCCTTAACTCCTACAATGAGCAGTTCTTC. Translating gives CASSISLNSYNEQFF.

V usage is TRBV5-4 and J usage is TRBJ1-2, with D tentatively TRBD1 (6 bases). Germline assignment: CDR1 SGHNT and CDR2 YYREEE (reference sequence). Trimming stripped 3 bases from V and 6 bases from J, with 18 bases between. The length of the CDR3 is 15 residues. CDR3 sequence (DNA): TGTGCCAGCAGCTGGGGGGCATACCTCAGGGATGGCTACACCTTC. Its protein product is CASSWGAYLRDGYTF.

The rearrangement joins TRBV5-6 to TRBJ2-7; 10 positions match TRBD1. The junction had 9 bases not matched to a gene; V was cut back by 0 bases and J by 6 bases. From germline, CDR1 is SGHDT and CDR2 YYEEEE. This CDR3 region has 16 residues. CDR3 bases: TGTGCCAGCAGCTTGGCCTCCGGGACAGGGGATGGCGAGCAGTACTTC. It encodes CASSLASGTGDGEQYF.